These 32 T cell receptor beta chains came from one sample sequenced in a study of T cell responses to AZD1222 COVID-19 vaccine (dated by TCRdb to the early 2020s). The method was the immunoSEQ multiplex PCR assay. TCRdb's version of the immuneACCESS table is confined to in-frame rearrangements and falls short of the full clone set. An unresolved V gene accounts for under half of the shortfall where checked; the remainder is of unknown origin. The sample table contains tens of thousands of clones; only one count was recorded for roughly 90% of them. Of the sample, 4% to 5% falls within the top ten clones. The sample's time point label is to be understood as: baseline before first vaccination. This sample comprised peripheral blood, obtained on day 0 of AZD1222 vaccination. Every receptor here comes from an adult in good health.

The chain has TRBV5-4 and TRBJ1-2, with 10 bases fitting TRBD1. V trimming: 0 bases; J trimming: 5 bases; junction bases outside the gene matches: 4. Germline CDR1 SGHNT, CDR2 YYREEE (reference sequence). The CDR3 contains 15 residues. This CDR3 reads CASSLGQGADYGYTF. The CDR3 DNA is TGTGCCAGCAGCTTGGGACAGGGGGCCGATTATGGCTACACCTTC.

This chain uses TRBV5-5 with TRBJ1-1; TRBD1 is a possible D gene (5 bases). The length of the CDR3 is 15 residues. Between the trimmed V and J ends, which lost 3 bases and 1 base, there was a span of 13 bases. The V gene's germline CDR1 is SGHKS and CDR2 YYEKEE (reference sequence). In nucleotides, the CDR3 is TGTGCCAGCAGCTGGACACCTGGAGCGAACACTGAAGCTTTCTTT. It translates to CASSWTPGANTEAFF.

The CDR3 here is CASRKWGRYTGELFF. CDR3 DNA: TGTGCCAGCAGGAAGTGGGGGCGGTACACCGGGGAGCTGTTTTTT. The chain carries TRBV6-5 and TRBJ2-2; possible D gene TRBD1, 6 bases. This CDR3 is built from 15 residues. V was cut by 6 bases and J by 3 bases, with 14 bases left in between. Germline V gene lookup returns CDR1 MNHEY and CDR2 SVGAGI.

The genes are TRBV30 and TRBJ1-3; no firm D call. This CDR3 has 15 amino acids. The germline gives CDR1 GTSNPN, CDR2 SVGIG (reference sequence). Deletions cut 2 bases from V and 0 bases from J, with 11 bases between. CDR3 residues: CAWSPGPISGNTIYF. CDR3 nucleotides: TGTGCCTGGAGTCCTGGACCGATCTCTGGAAACACCATATATTTT.

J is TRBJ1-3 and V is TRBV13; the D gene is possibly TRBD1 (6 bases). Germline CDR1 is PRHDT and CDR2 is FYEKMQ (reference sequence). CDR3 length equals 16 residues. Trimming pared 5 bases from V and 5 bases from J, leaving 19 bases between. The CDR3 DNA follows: TGTGCCAGCAGCCATCTGGGGGGGGCCCCCCGAAACACCATATATTTT. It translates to CASSHLGGAPRNTIYF.

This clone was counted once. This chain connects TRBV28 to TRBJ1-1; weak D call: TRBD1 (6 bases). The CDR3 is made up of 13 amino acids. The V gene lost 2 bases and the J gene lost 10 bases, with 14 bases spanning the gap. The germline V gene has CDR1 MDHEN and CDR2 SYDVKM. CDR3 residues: CASSLGQLRVAFF. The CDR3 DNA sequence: TGTGCCAGCAGTTTAGGACAGTTAAGGGTAGCTTTCTTT.

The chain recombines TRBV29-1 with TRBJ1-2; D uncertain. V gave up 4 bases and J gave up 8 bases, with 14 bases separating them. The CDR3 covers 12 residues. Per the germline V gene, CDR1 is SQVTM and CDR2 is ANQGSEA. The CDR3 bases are TGCAGCGTTGCTTTTTTCTCCGGAGGCTACACCTTC. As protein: CSVAFFSGGYTF. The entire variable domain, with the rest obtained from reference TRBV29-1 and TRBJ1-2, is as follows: SAVISQKPSRDICQRGTSLTIQCQVDSQVTMMFWYRQQPGQSLTLIATANQGSEATYESGFVIDKFPISRPNLTFSTLTVSNMSPEDSSIYLCSVAFFSGGYTFGSGTRLTVV.

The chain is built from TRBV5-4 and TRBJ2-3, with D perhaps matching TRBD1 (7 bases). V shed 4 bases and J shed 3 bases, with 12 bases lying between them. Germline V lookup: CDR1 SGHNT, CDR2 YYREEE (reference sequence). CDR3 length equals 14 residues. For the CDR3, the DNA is TGTGCCAGCAGCCGCGGGACAGATACAGATACGCAGTATTTT. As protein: CASSRGTDTDTQYF.

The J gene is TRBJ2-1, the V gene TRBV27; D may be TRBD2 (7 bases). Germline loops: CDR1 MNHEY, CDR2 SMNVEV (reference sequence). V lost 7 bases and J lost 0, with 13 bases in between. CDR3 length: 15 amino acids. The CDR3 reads CASNLGGGSYNEQFF. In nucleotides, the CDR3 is TGTGCCAGCAACCTAGGGGGGGGCTCCTACAATGAGCAGTTCTTC.

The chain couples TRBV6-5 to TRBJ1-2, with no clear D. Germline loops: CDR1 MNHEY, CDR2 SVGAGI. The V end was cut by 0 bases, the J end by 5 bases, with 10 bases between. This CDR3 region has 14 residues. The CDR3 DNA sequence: TGTGCCAGCAGTTACTCGGTCGGTACTTATGGCTACACCTTC. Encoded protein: CASSYSVGTYGYTF.

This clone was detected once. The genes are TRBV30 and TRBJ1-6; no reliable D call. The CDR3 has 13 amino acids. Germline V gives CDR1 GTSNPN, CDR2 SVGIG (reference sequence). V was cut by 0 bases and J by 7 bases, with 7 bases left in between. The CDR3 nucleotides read TGTGCCTGGAGTGTATCAGTAAATTCACCCCTCCACTTT. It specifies CAWSVSVNSPLHF.

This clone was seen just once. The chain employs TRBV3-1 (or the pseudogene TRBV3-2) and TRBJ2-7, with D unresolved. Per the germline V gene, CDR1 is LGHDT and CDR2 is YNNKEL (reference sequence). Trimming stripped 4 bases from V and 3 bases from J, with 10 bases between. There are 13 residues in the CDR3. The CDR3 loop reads CASSPWVIYEQYF. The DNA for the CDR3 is TGTGCCAGCAGCCCTTGGGTTATCTACGAGCAGTACTTC.

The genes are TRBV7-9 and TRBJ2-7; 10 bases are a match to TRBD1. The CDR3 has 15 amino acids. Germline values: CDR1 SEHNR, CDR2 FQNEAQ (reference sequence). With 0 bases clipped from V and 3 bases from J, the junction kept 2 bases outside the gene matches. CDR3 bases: TGTGCCAGCAGCTTAGCCGGGACAGGGGACTACGAGCAGTACTTC. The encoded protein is CASSLAGTGDYEQYF. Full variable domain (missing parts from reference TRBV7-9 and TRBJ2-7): DTGVSQNPRHKITKRGQNVTFRCDPISEHNRLYWYRQTLGQGPEFLTYFQNEAQLEKSRLLSDRFSAERPKGSFSTLEIQRTEQGDSAMYLCASSLAGTGDYEQYFGPGTRLTVT.

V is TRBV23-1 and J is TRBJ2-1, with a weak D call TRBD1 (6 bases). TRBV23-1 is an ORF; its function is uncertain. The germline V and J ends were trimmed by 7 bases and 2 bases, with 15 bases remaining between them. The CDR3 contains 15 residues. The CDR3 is CASNPEDRTYNEQFF. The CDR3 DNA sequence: TGCGCCAGCAACCCCGAGGACAGAACCTACAATGAGCAGTTCTTC.

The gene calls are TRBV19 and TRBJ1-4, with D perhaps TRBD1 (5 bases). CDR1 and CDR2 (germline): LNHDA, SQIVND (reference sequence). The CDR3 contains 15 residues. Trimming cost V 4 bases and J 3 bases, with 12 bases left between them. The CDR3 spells CASSTTGTANEKLFF. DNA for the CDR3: TGTGCCAGTAGTACGACCGGGACCGCTAATGAAAAACTGTTTTTT. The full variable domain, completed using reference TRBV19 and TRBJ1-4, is DGGITQSPKYLFRKEGQNVTLSCEQNLNHDAMYWYRQDPGQGLRLIYYSQIVNDFQKGDIAEGYSVSREKKESFPLTVTSAQKNPTAFYLCASSTTGTANEKLFFGSGTQLSVL.

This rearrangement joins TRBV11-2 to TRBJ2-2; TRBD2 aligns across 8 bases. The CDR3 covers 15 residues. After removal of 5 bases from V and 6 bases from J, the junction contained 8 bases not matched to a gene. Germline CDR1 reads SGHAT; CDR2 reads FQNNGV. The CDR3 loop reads CASSAGPGGPGELFF. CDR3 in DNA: TGTGCCAGCAGCGCGGGACCGGGGGGGCCCGGGGAGCTGTTTTTT.

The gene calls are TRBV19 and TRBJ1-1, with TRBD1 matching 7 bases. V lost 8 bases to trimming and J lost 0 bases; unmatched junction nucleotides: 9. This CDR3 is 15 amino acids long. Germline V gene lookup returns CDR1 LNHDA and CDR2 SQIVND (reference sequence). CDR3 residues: CASEPGQGVNTEAFF. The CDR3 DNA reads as TGTGCCAGTGAGCCCGGGCAGGGGGTGAACACTGAAGCTTTCTTT.

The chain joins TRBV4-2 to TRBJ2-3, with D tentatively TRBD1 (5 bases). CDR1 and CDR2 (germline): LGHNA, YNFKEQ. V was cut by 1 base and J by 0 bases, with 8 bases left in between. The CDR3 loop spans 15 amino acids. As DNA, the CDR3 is TGTGCCAGCAGCCAAGGACAGTCCAGCACAGATACGCAGTATTTT. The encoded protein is CASSQGQSSTDTQYF.

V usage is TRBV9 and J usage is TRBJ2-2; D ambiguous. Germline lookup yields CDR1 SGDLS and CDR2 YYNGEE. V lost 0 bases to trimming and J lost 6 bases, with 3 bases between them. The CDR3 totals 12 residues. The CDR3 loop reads CASSVGPGELFF. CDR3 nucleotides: TGTGCCAGCAGCGTAGGACCCGGGGAGCTGTTTTTT. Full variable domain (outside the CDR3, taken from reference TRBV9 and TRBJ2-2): DSGVTQTPKHLITATGQRVTLRCSPRSGDLSVYWYQQSLDQGLQFLIQYYNGEERAKGNILERFSAQQFPDLHSELNLSSLELGDSALYFCASSVGPGELFFGEGSRLTVL.

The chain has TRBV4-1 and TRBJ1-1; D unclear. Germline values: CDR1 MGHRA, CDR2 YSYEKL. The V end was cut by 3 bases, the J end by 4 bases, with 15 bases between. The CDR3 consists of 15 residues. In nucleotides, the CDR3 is TGCGCCAGCAGCCAGGCTGGGCTGCGTGGCACTGAAGCTTTCTTT. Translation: CASSQAGLRGTEAFF.

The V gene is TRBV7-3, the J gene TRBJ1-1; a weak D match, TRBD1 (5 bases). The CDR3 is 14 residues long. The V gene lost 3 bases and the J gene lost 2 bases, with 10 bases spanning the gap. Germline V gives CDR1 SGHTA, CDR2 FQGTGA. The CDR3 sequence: CASSLQGRNTEAFF. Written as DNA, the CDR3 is TGTGCCAGCAGCTTGCAGGGAAGAAACACTGAAGCTTTCTTT.

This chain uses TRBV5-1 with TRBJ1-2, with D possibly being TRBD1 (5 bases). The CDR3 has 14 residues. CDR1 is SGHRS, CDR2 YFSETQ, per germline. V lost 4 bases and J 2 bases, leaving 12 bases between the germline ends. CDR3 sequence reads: CASSPTTVNYGYTF. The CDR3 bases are TGCGCCAGCAGCCCGACGACAGTGAACTATGGCTACACCTTC.

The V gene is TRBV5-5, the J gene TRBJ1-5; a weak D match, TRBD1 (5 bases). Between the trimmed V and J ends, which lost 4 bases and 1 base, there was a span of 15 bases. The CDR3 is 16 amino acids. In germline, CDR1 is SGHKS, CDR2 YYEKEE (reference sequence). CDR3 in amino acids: CASSPLGGGSNQPQHF. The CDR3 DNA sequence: TGTGCCAGCAGCCCTCTTGGGGGAGGGAGCAATCAGCCCCAGCATTTT.

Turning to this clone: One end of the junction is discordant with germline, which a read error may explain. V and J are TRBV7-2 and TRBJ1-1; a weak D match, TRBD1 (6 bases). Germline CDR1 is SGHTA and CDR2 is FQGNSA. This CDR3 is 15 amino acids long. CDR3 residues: CASSFLDSRLKGGAF. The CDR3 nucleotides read TGTGCCAGCAGCTTCCTCGACAGCCGGCTGAAAGGGGGGGCCTTT.

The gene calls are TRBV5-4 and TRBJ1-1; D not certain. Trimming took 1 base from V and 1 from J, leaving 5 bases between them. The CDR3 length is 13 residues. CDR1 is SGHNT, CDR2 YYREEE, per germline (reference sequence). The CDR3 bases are TGTGCCAGCAGCTTGATGGGGAACACTGAAGCTTTCTTT. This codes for CASSLMGNTEAFF. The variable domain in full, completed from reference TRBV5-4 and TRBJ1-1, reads ETGVTQSPTHLIKTRGQQVTLRCSSQSGHNTVSWYQQALGQGPQFIFQYYREEENGRGNFPPRFSGLQFPNYSSELNVNALELDDSALYLCASSLMGNTEAFFGQGTRLTVV.

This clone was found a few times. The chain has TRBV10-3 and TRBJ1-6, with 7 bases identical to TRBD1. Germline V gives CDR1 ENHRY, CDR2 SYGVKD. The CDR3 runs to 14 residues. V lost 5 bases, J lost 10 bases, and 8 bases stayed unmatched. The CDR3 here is CAISQMGDRSPLHF. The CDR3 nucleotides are TGTGCCATCAGTCAAATGGGGGACAGATCACCCCTCCACTTT.

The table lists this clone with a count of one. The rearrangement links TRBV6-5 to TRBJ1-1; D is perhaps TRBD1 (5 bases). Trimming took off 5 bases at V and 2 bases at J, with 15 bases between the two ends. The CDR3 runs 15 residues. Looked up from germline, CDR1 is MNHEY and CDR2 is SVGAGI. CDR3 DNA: TGTGCCAGCAGTAACGGGGCAGCACCTAACACTGAAGCTTTCTTT. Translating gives CASSNGAAPNTEAFF.

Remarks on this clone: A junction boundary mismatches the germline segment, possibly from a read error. CDR3: CASRLGRSQPQHF. CDR3 DNA sequence: TGTGCCAGCAGATTAGGGCGAAGTCAGCCCCAGCATTTT. The V gene is TRBV7-2, the J gene TRBJ1-5; D is unclear. Germline V gives CDR1 SGHTA, CDR2 FQGNSA. The CDR3 spans 13 residues.

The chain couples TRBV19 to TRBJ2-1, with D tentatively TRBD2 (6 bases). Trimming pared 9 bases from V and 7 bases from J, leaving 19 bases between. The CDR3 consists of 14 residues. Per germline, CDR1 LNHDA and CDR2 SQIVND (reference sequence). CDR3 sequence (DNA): TGTGCCAGCCAACGGCGATCCCGGGGGAATGAGCAGTTCTTC. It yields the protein CASQRRSRGNEQFF.

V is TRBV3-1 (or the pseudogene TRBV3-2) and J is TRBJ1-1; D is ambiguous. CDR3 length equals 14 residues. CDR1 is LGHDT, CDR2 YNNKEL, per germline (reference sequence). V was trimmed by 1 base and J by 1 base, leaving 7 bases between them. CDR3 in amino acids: CASSQGRANTEAFF. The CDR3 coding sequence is TGTGCCAGCAGCCAAGGGCGCGCGAACACTGAAGCTTTCTTT.

DNA for the CDR3: TGCAGTGCTAGTCGGCAGCGTAACACTGAAGCTTTCTTT. Translating it yields CSASRQRNTEAFF. V and J are TRBV20-1 and TRBJ1-1; D gene uncertain. Germline CDR1 DFQATT, CDR2 SNEGSKA (reference sequence). The ends were cut back, 3 bases at V and 2 bases at J, with 10 bases in the middle. This CDR3 is built from 13 residues.

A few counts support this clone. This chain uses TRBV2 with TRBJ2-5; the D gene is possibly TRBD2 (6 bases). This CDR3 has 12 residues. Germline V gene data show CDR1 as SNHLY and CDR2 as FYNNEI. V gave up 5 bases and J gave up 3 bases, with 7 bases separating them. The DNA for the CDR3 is TGTGCCAGCAGTCGCGGGGAAGAGACCCAGTACTTC. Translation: CASSRGEETQYF.